The next 26 T cell receptor beta chains were all read from a single sample in a study of shared clonotypes between healthy human individuals. Generated by immunoSEQ multiplex PCR, the TCRdb table keeps only in-frame clones and is missing some. The repertoire holds 2 million to 2.5 million clones, with roughly 95% as singletons. Sequenced: naive CD4+ T cells sorted from blood. Subset of the sample: CD45RA+ positively selected. Receptors originate from a man younger than 35 in good health.

This clone appeared once. The J gene is TRBJ1-3, the V gene TRBV29-1; D is ambiguous. The CDR3 totals 15 residues. Germline V gene data show CDR1 as SQVTM and CDR2 as ANQGSEA. The V end was cut by 0 bases, the J end by 0 bases, with 9 bases between. The CDR3 nucleotides read TGCAGCGTTGAAGAGGGCAGCCGCTCTGGAAACACCATATATTTT. Its translation is CSVEEGSRSGNTIYF.

The chain is built from TRBV6-1 and TRBJ1-2; D is undetermined. The V end lost 7 bases, the J end lost 4 bases, and 16 bases lay between the germline ends. The CDR3 extends over 14 amino acids. Germline assignment: CDR1 MNHNS and CDR2 SASEGT. DNA for the CDR3: TGTGCCAGCATCTTTACTGGCGGTGTCTATGGCTACACCTTC. It yields the protein CASIFTGGVYGYTF.

The genes are TRBV5-4 and TRBJ1-1; 7 bases line up with TRBD1. The V segment lost 7 bases and the J segment 5 bases; nucleotides outside the gene matches: 8. The CDR3 consists of 13 residues. Per the germline V gene, CDR1 is SGHNT and CDR2 is YYREEE (reference sequence). This CDR3 is CASSRGVETEAFF. In nucleotides, the CDR3 is TGTGCCAGCTCCAGGGGGGTTGAGACTGAAGCTTTCTTT.

The chain uses TRBV19 and TRBJ2-7; 8 nucleotides align to TRBD1. CDR1 and CDR2 (germline): LNHDA, SQIVND (reference sequence). V shed 3 bases, J shed 0 bases, and the junction held 10 bases outside the gene matches. The CDR3 contains 17 residues. CDR3 in amino acids: CASSIGAGQGYSYEQYF. The CDR3 DNA is TGTGCCAGTAGTATTGGGGCCGGACAGGGTTACTCCTACGAGCAGTACTTC.

In DNA form, the CDR3 reads TGTGCCAGCAGTGCAGGGAATCCTGAAGCTTTCTTT. Protein: CASSAGNPEAFF. The chain links TRBV2 to TRBJ1-1; D may be TRBD1 (5 bases). V was cut by 4 bases and J by 6 bases, with 9 bases left in between. Germline V gene lookup returns CDR1 SNHLY and CDR2 FYNNEI. The length of the CDR3 is 12 residues.

This clone appeared a single time. The chain couples TRBV5-4 to TRBJ2-6, with 7 nucleotides matching TRBD2. The CDR3 runs to 17 residues. The junction had 10 bases not matched to a gene; V was cut back by 7 bases and J by 0 bases. CDR1 and CDR2 from the germline V gene are SGHNT and YYREEE (reference sequence). The CDR3 here is CASLLAGPLSGANVLTF. The CDR3 DNA reads TGTGCCAGCCTATTAGCGGGTCCTCTCTCTGGGGCCAACGTCCTGACTTTC.

The chain is built from TRBV19 and TRBJ2-5; D may match TRBD1 or TRBD2 (6 bases each). The CDR3 covers 14 residues. Germline CDR1 LNHDA, CDR2 SQIVND (reference sequence). Trimming left V 8 bases short and J 1 base short, with 14 bases between. The CDR3 DNA reads TGTGCCAGTTCATATGGGGGGCCCCAAGAGACCCAGTACTTC. It specifies CASSYGGPQETQYF.

This chain's CDR3 is CASSPLGAGVQETQYF. The DNA for the CDR3 is TGTGCCAGCAGCCCTTTAGGGGCAGGGGTACAAGAGACCCAGTACTTC. The rearrangement uses TRBV5-4 and TRBJ2-5; D may be TRBD1 (6 bases). The V end lost 4 bases, the J end lost 2 bases, and 18 bases lay between the germline ends. The CDR3 consists of 16 residues. CDR1 and CDR2 (germline): SGHNT, YYREEE (reference sequence).

The chain joins TRBV7-2 to TRBJ1-5; D remains unclear. Germline loops: CDR1 SGHTA, CDR2 FQGNSA. This CDR3 spans 15 amino acids. V dropped 0 bases and J dropped 0 bases, with 6 bases sitting between them. The CDR3 loop is CASSLAADSNQPQHF. The CDR3 DNA reads as TGTGCCAGCAGCTTAGCCGCAGATAGCAATCAGCCCCAGCATTTT.

In DNA form, the CDR3 reads TGTGCCAGTAGCGAAACTCGTTACCTAGCTACAGATACGCAGTATTTT. This translates into CASSETRYLATDTQYF. The chain carries TRBV19 and TRBJ2-3; tentative D call: TRBD2 (5 bases). Looked up from germline, CDR1 is LNHDA and CDR2 is SQIVND (reference sequence). The CDR3 has 16 residues. The V gene lost 6 bases and the J gene lost 3 bases, with 19 bases spanning the gap.

The chain carries TRBV10-3 and TRBJ1-4; 7 nucleotides align to TRBD1. The CDR3 is 14 amino acids. V trimming: 5 bases; J trimming: 4 bases; junction bases outside the gene matches: 4. The V gene's germline CDR1 is ENHRY and CDR2 SYGVKD. CDR3 bases: TGTGCCATCAGTAACCGGGACAGTAATGAAAAACTGTTTTTT. Protein sequence: CAISNRDSNEKLFF.

The chain combines TRBV30 with TRBJ2-1; tentatively, D is TRBD1 or TRBD2 (5 bases each). Germline V gives CDR1 GTSNPN, CDR2 SVGIG (reference sequence). The CDR3 is made up of 11 amino acids. The germline V and J ends were trimmed by 5 bases and 8 bases, with 10 bases remaining between them. The chain's CDR3 is CAWVGRDEQFF. The CDR3, as DNA: TGTGCCTGGGTGGGACGGGATGAGCAGTTCTTC.

In the case of this clone: The CDR3 end shows no conserved phenylalanine or tryptophan, and so a read error is likely. The DNA is left out, because the CDR3 cannot be placed on it with certainty; the CDR3 is given as TCRdb lists it. The chain recombines TRBV10-3 with TRBJ1-1; whether TRBD1, the table's D call, matches the DNA was not checked. The germline CDR1 and CDR2 sequences are ENHRY and SYGVKD. The CDR3 is 13 residues long, counting both termini. CDR3 sequence: CAISESGDSRFSV.

The chain uses TRBV7-2 and TRBJ2-1; TRBD2 might be the D (5 bases). V lost 2 bases to trimming and J lost 2 bases, with 10 bases between them. CDR1 and CDR2 from the germline V gene are SGHTA and FQGNSA. This CDR3 spans 15 amino acids. The CDR3 region is CASSLNGGAYNEQFF. The DNA of the CDR3 is TGTGCCAGCAGCTTAAATGGAGGCGCCTACAATGAGCAGTTCTTC.

This clone was observed a handful of times. The chain employs TRBV14 and TRBJ1-6; 8 nucleotides agree with TRBD1. The V segment lost 2 bases and the J segment 8 bases; nucleotides outside the gene matches: 14. The CDR3 is 18 amino acids. Germline loops: CDR1 SGHDN, CDR2 FVKESK. CDR3 region: CASSQYYTGGRVDSPLHF. The DNA of the CDR3 is TGTGCCAGCAGCCAATACTACACAGGGGGGAGAGTCGATTCACCCCTCCACTTT. The whole variable domain, remainder taken from reference TRBV14 and TRBJ1-6, is EAGVTQFPSHSVIEKGQTVTLRCDPISGHDNLYWYRRVMGKEIKFLLHFVKESKQDESGMPNNRFLAERTGGTYSTLKVQPAELEDSGVYFCASSQYYTGGRVDSPLHFGNGTRLTVT.

The gene calls are TRBV6-1 and TRBJ2-2; D possibly corresponds to TRBD2 (6 bases). The length of the CDR3 is 14 residues. In germline, CDR1 is MNHNS, CDR2 SASEGT. Trimming cost V 8 bases and J 4 bases, with 14 bases left between them. CDR3 bases: TGTGCCAGCCGAACAATCGGGGGCACCGGGGAGCTGTTTTTT. Its protein is CASRTIGGTGELFF.

This sequence joins TRBV6-1 and TRBJ1-5, with D perhaps matching TRBD1 (5 bases). The CDR3 spans 19 residues. The V end was cut by 0 bases, the J end by 2 bases, with 20 bases between. Germline V gives CDR1 MNHNS, CDR2 SASEGT. The CDR3 nucleotides are TGTGCCAGCAGTGAAGCGTCTCGGGACCTAAGGGATGGCAATCAGCCCCAGCATTTT. Protein sequence: CASSEASRDLRDGNQPQHF.

CDR3 sequence reads: CAWSFTGRNNQPQHF. For the CDR3, the DNA is TGTGCCTGGAGTTTTACCGGGAGAAACAATCAGCCCCAGCATTTT. The V call is TRBV30, the J call TRBJ1-5; D remains unclear. Germline values: CDR1 GTSNPN, CDR2 SVGIG (reference sequence). V gave up 2 bases and J gave up 3 bases, with 14 bases separating them. The CDR3 has 15 amino acids.

V gene TRBV6-5 combines with J gene TRBJ1-5; D remains unclear. Trimming cost V 6 bases and J 2 bases, with 5 bases left between them. This CDR3 comprises 12 residues. The germline CDR1 and CDR2 sequences are MNHEY and SVGAGI. The CDR3 loop reads CASRAGNQPQHF. For the CDR3, the DNA is TGTGCCAGCAGGGCAGGCAATCAGCCCCAGCATTTT.

The chain joins TRBV6-5 to TRBJ1-2; D possibly corresponds to TRBD1 (6 bases). The V end lost 2 bases, the J end lost 10 bases, and 8 bases lay between the germline ends. This CDR3 is 11 amino acids long. The germline V gene has CDR1 MNHEY and CDR2 SVGAGI. For the CDR3, the DNA is TGTGCCAGCAGTTACAGGGGGATCTACACCTTC. This sequence encodes CASSYRGIYTF.

The chain uses TRBV4-1 and TRBJ2-3; D may correspond to TRBD1 or TRBD2 (6 bases each). Looked up from germline, CDR1 is MGHRA and CDR2 is YSYEKL. The CDR3 length is 18 residues. V shed 1 base and J shed 1 base, with 18 bases lying between them. The CDR3 DNA reads as TGCGCCAGCAGCCAAGCGAAGGGGGGCGGGGTCCGCACAGATACGCAGTATTTT. Its translation: CASSQAKGGGVRTDTQYF.

V usage is TRBV19 and J usage is TRBJ1-5; D is ambiguous. The ends were cut back, 10 bases at V and 0 bases at J, with 13 bases in the middle. The CDR3 spans 14 residues. From germline, CDR1 is LNHDA and CDR2 SQIVND (reference sequence). CDR3 sequence (DNA): TGTGCCACCACGGGCCAATATAGCAATCAGCCCCAGCATTTT. It translates to CATTGQYSNQPQHF.

The chain couples TRBV11-2 to TRBJ2-3; D is possibly TRBD1 (6 bases). There are 15 residues in the CDR3. The V end lost 5 bases, the J end lost 6 bases, and 18 bases lay between the germline ends. Germline V CDR1 and CDR2: SGHAT, FQNNGV. CDR3 region: CASSTVFGGMDTQYF. The CDR3 coding sequence is TGTGCCAGCAGCACCGTATTTGGGGGCATGGATACGCAGTATTTT.

The chain is built from TRBV6-5 and TRBJ1-1; tentatively, D is TRBD1 (5 bases). This CDR3 comprises 13 residues. Germline CDR1 MNHEY, CDR2 SVGAGI. Trimming pared 2 bases from V and 6 bases from J, leaving 10 bases between. The CDR3 protein is CASSYEGFAEAFF. The CDR3 DNA follows: TGTGCCAGCAGTTACGAGGGGTTTGCTGAAGCTTTCTTT.

This chain uses TRBV4-3 with TRBJ2-2; a weak D match, TRBD1 (6 bases). Germline V gene sequence: CDR1 LGHNA, CDR2 YSLEER. The CDR3 consists of 18 residues. Trimming took 0 bases from V and 1 from J, leaving 15 bases between them. For the CDR3, the DNA is TGCGCCAGCAGCCAAGAGTCCAACAGGGCCCTGAACACCGGGGAGCTGTTTTTT. It is translated as CASSQESNRALNTGELFF.

The rearrangement joins TRBV5-4 to TRBJ1-2; D gene unclear. The germline CDR1 and CDR2 sequences are SGHNT and YYREEE (reference sequence). Trimming took off 1 base at V and 4 bases at J, with 8 bases between the two ends. CDR3 length: 13 residues. The CDR3 DNA reads TGTGCCAGCAGCTTGAGGGAGGTCTATGGCTACACCTTC. Its protein product is CASSLREVYGYTF. The full variable domain, completed using reference TRBV5-4 and TRBJ1-2, is ETGVTQSPTHLIKTRGQQVTLRCSSQSGHNTVSWYQQALGQGPQFIFQYYREEENGRGNFPPRFSGLQFPNYSSELNVNALELDDSALYLCASSLREVYGYTFGSGTRLTVV.